The sequence of this TCR beta chain was determined in a study of blood T cell repertoires in COVID-19. On the study more broadly: T cells, B-cell-depleted T cells, or PBMCs supplied cDNA or gDNA.

Germline V gene data show CDR1 as SGHTA and CDR2 as FQGNSA. The CDR3 totals 15 residues. The V end lost 2 bases, the J end lost 4 bases, and 13 bases lay between the germline ends. Sequenced by immunoSEQ multiplex PCR; TCRdb stores in-frame clones only, minus some. The sample includes 55,000 or so clones, approximately 78% seen only once; the top ten take about 6.2%. The sample was peripheral blood. This sequence was found in a human donor in a cohort sampled during active or convalescent COVID-19. This rearrangement joins TRBV7-2 to TRBJ2-3; TRBD2 might be the D (7 bases). For the CDR3, the DNA is TGTGCCAGCAGCTTATTGGGGGGGGGCCCAGATACGCAGTATTTT. It codes for CASSLLGGGPDTQYF. Full variable domain (remainder filled in from reference TRBV7-2 and TRBJ2-3): GAGVSQSPSNKVTEKGKDVELRCDPISGHTALYWYRQSLGQGLEFLIYFQGNSAPDKSGLPSDRFSAERTGGSVSTLTIQRTQQEDSAVYLCASSLLGGGPDTQYFGPGTRLTVL.